This T cell receptor (beta chain) was recovered during a study of blood T cell repertoires in COVID-19. V was clipped by 2 bases and J by 3 bases, with 23 bases between them. This CDR3 spans 18 amino acids. CDR1 is SGHRS and CDR2 is YFSETQ in the germline V gene. Per the authors' pipeline: Amplification of reference gene primers was used by the study to estimate nucleated cell counts. Profiled with immunoSEQ multiplex PCR; TCRdb holds only in-frame clones, not every one. The V and J calls and the clone size are those of that table, but D and trimming were determined from the DNA. The sample records some 76,000 clones, around 87% being singletons.

Sequences were obtained from peripheral blood. This receptor was obtained from a woman aged 18-29 years with acute or convalescent COVID-19. The rearrangement uses TRBV5-1 and TRBJ1-1; a weak D match, TRBD1 (5 bases). Written as DNA, the CDR3 is TGCGCCAGCAGCTTACGGCCCCTAGGGGATCCTGGGGACACTGAAGCTTTCTTT. The encoded protein is CASSLRPLGDPGDTEAFF.